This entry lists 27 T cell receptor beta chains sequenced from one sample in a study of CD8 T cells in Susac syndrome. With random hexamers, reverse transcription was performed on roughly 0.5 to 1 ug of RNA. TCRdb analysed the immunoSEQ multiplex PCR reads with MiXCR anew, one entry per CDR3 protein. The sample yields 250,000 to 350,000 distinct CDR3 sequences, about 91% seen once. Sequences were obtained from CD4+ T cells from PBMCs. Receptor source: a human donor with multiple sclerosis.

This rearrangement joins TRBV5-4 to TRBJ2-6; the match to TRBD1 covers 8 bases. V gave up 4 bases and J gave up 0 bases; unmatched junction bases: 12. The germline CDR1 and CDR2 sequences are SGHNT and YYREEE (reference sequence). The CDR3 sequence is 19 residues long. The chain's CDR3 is CASSPTATGQVSGANVLTF. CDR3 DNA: TGTGCCAGCAGCCCAACCGCTACGGGACAGGTCTCTGGGGCCAACGTCCTGACTTTC. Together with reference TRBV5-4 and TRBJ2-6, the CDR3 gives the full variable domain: ETGVTQSPTHLIKTRGQQVTLRCSSQSGHNTVSWYQQALGQGPQFIFQYYREEENGRGNFPPRFSGLQFPNYSSELNVNALELDDSALYLCASSPTATGQVSGANVLTFGAGSRLTVL.

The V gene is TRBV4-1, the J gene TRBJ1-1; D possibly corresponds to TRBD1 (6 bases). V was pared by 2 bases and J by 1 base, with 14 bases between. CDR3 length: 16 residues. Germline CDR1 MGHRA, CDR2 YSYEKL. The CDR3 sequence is CASSQPSRGRNTEAFF. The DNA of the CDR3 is TGCGCCAGCAGCCAACCCAGCCGGGGGCGGAACACTGAAGCTTTCTTT.

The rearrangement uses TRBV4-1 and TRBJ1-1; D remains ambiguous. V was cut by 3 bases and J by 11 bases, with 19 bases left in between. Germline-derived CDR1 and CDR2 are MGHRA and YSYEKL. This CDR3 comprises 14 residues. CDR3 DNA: TGCGCCAGCAGCCAGATGTCGTCCGTTGGCAACGCTTTCTTT. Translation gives CASSQMSSVGNAFF.

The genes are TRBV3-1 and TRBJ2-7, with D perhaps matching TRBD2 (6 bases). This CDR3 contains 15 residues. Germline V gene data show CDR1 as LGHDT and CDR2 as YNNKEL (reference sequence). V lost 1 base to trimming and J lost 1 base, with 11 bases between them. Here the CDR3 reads CASSQAPSASYEQYF. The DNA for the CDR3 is TGTGCCAGCAGCCAAGCGCCTAGCGCTTCCTACGAGCAGTACTTC.

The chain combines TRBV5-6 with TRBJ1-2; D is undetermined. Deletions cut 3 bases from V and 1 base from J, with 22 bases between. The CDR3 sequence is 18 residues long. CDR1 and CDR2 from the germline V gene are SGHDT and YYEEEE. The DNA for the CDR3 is TGTGCCAGCAGCTCTGTTTTAACGGACGCCGGGCTTAACTATGGCTACACCTTC. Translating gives CASSSVLTDAGLNYGYTF.

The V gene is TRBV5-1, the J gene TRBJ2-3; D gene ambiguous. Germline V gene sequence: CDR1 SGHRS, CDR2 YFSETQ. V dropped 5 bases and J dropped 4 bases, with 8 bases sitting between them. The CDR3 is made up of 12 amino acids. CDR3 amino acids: CASSYFSDTQYF. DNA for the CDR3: TGCGCCAGCAGTTACTTTTCAGATACGCAGTATTTT.

This CDR3 reads CASSYDSGESPLHF. CDR3 nucleotide sequence: TGTGCCAGCAGTTACGACAGTGGTGAGTCACCCCTCCACTTT. The chain recombines TRBV6-6 with TRBJ1-6; a weak D match, TRBD1 (5 bases). The CDR3 is 14 residues long. Looked up from germline, CDR1 is MNHNY and CDR2 is SVGAGI (reference sequence). The ends were cut back, 2 bases at V and 10 bases at J, with 12 bases in the middle.

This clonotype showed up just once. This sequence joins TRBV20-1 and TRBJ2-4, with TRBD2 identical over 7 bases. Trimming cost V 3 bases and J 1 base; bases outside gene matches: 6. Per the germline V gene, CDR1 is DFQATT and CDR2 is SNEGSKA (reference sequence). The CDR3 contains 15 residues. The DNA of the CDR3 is TGCAGTGCTAGGTCGGGGGAGGGGGCCAAAAACATTCAGTACTTC. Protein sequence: CSARSGEGAKNIQYF.

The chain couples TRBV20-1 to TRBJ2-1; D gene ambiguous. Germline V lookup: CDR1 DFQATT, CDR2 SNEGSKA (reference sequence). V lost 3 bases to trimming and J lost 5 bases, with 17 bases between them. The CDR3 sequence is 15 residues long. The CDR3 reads CSASRVLLSDNEQFF. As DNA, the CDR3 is TGCAGTGCTAGTCGTGTCCTCCTATCGGACAATGAGCAGTTCTTC.

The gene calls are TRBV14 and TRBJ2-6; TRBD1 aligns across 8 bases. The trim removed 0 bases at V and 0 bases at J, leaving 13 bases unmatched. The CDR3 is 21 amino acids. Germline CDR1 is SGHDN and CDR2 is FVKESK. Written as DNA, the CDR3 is TGTGCCAGCAGCCAAGATCCTAGGCGGCAGGGGGCCCTCTCTGGGGCCAACGTCCTGACTTTC. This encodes CASSQDPRRQGALSGANVLTF. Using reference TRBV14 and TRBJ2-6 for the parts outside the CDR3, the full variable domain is EAGVTQFPSHSVIEKGQTVTLRCDPISGHDNLYWYRRVMGKEIKFLLHFVKESKQDESGMPNNRFLAERTGGTYSTLKVQPAELEDSGVYFCASSQDPRRQGALSGANVLTFGAGSRLTVL.

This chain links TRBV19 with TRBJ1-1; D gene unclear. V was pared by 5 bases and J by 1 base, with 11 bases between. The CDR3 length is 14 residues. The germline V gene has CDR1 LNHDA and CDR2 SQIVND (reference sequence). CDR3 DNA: TGTGCCAGTAGTGGAGTGGGGAGGAACACTGAAGCTTTCTTT. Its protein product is CASSGVGRNTEAFF.

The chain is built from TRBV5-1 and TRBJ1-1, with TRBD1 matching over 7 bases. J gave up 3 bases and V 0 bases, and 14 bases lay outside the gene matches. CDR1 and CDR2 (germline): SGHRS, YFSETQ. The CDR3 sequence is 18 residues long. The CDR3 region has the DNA TGCGCCAGCAGCTTGGGGTGGCTCCGGGACAGTAGGGACACTGAAGCTTTCTTT. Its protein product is CASSLGWLRDSRDTEAFF.

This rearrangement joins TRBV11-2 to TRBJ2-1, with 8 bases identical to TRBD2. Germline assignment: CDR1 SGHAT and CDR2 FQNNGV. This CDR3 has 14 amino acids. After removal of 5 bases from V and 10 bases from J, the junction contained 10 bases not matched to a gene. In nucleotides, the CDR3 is TGTGCCAGCAGCCGGGACCCAGCGGGGGTGGAGCAGTTCTTC. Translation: CASSRDPAGVEQFF.

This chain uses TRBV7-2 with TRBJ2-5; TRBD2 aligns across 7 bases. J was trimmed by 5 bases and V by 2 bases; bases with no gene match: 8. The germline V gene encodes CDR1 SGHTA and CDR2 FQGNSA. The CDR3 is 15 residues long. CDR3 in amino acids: CASSLRTSVRETQYF. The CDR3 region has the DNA TGTGCCAGCAGCTTACGAACTAGCGTTAGGGAGACCCAGTACTTC.

CDR3 bases: TGTGCCAGCACTGGGGTAAACGGCAATCAGCCCCAGCATTTT. Amino acids: CASTGVNGNQPQHF. The chain has TRBV12-3 or TRBV12-4 and TRBJ1-5, with D uncertain. This CDR3 has 14 amino acids. Trimming pared 7 bases from V and 2 bases from J, leaving 12 bases between.

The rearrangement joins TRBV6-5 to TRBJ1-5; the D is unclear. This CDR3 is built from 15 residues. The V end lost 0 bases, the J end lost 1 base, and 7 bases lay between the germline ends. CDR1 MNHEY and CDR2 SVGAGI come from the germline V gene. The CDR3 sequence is CASSYSRPSNQPQHF. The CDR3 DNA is TGTGCCAGCAGTTACTCGAGGCCCAGCAATCAGCCCCAGCATTTT.

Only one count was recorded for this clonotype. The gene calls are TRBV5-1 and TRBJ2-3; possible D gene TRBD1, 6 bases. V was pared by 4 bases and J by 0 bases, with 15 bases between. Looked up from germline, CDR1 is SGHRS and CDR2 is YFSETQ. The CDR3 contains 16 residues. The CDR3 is CASSEGSGQSTDTQYF. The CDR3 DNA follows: TGCGCCAGCAGCGAAGGGTCCGGACAGAGCACAGATACGCAGTATTTT.

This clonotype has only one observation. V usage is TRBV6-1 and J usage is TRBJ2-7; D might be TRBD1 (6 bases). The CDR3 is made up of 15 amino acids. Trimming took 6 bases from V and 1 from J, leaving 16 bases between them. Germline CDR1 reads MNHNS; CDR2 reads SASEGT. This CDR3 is CASSPGGSKSYEQYF. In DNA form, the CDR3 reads TGTGCCAGCAGCCCTGGGGGCAGCAAGTCCTACGAGCAGTACTTC.

CDR3 region: CASSPGQGTYGYTF. The CDR3 DNA reads as TGTGCCAGCAGTCCGGGACAGGGGACCTATGGCTACACCTTC. V is TRBV12-3 or TRBV12-4 and J is TRBJ1-2; 10 nucleotides match TRBD1. The length of the CDR3 is 14 residues. After removal of 5 bases from V and 4 bases from J, the junction contained 4 bases not matched to a gene.

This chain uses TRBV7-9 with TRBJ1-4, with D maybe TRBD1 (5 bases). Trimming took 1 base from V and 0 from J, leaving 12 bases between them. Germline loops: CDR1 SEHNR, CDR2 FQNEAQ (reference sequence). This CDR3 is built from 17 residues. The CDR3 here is CASSLVFGGATNEKLFF. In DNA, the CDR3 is TGTGCCAGCAGCTTAGTCTTCGGGGGTGCAACTAATGAAAAACTGTTTTTT. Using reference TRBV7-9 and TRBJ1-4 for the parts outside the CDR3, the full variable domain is DTGVSQNPRHKITKRGQNVTFRCDPISEHNRLYWYRQTLGQGPEFLTYFQNEAQLEKSRLLSDRFSAERPKGSFSTLEIQRTEQGDSAMYLCASSLVFGGATNEKLFFGSGTQLSVL.

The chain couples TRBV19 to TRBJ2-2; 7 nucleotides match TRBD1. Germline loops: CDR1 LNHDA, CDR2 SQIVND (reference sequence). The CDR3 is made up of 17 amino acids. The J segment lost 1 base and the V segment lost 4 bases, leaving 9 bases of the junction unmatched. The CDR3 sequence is CASSTRGRTGNTGELFF. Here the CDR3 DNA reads TGTGCCAGTAGTACCCGCGGTCGGACAGGGAACACCGGGGAGCTGTTTTTT.

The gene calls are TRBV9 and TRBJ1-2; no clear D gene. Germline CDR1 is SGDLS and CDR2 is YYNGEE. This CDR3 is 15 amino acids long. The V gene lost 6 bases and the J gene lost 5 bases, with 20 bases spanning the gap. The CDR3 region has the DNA TGTGCCAGCAACCGACTCGGGGTACGAGCTTATGGCTACACCTTC. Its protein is CASNRLGVRAYGYTF.

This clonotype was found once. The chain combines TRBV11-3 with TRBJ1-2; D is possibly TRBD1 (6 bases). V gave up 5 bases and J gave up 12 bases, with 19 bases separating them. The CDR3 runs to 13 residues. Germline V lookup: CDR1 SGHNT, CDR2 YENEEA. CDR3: CASSLRTAGANTF. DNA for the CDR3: TGTGCCAGCAGCCTAAGGACAGCGGGGGCCAACACCTTC.

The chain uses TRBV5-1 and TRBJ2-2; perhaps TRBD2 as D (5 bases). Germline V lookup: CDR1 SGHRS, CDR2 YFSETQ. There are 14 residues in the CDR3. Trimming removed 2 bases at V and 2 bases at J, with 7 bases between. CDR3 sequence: CASSFTSNTGELFF. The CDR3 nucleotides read TGCGCCAGCAGCTTTACTAGTAACACCGGGGAGCTGTTTTTT.

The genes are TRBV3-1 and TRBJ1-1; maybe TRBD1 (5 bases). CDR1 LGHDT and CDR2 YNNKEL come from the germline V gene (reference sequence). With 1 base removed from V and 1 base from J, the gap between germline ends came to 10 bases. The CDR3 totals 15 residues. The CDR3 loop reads CASSQAPQGNTEAFF. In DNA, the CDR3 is TGTGCCAGCAGCCAAGCCCCTCAGGGGAACACTGAAGCTTTCTTT.

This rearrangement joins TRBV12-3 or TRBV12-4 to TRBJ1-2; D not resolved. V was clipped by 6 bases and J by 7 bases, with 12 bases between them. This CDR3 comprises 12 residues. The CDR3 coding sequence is TGTGCCAGCAGCCGTTACCCGGGTGGCTACACCTTC. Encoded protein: CASSRYPGGYTF.

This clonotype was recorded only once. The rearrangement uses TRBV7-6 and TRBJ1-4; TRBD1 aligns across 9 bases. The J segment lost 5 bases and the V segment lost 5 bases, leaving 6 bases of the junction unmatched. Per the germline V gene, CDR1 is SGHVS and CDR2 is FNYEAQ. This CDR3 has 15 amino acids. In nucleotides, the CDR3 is TGTGCCAGCAGCCTGTACAGGGGGCGGAATGAAAAACTGTTTTTT. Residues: CASSLYRGRNEKLFF.